The clone carrying this T cell receptor beta chain has more than one count but fewer than ten. MiXCR, applied by TCRdb to the RT-PCR reads, yields one record per CDR3 protein. Among some 540,000 distinct CDR3 sequences, roughly 25% were seen once, and the ten largest hold approximately 3%. Germline V lookup: CDR1 MGHDK, CDR2 SYGVNS. The length of the CDR3 is 14 residues. V lost 0 bases, J lost 10 bases, and 13 bases lay in between. These data come from a study of response to subunit inactivated influenza vaccine. The same sample was also studied in work on T cells expressing NK-cell markers. From that second work: Beta-chain TCR cDNA was generated via 5'RACE template switching with UMIs. Repertoire data for TCR beta were derived from sorted T cells (CD3+CD56+NKG2C+, CD3+CD56+NKG2C- and CD3+CD56-NKG2C+). Leadership of the CD3+CD56-NKG2C+ fraction also belonged to these clonotypes in several donors.

The TCR comes from a man over 45 who received an inactivated influenza vaccine. This chain connects TRBV25-1 to TRBJ2-1; D is undetermined. The specimen was CD4+ T cells sorted from PBMCs, collected 11 to 12 days after vaccination. CDR3 sequence: CASSEYSEAAEQFF. The CDR3 DNA reads TGTGCCAGCAGTGAATATTCAGAGGCGGCCGAGCAGTTCTTC.